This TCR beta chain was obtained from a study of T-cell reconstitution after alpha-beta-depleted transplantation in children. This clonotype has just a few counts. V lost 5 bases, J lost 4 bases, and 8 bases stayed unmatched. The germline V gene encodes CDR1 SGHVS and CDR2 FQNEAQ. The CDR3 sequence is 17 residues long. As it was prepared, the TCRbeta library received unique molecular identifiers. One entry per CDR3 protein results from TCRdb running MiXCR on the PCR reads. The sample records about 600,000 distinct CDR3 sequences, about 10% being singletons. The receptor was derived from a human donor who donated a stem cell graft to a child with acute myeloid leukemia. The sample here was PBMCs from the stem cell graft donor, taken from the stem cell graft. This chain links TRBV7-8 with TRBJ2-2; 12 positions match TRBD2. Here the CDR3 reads CASSLPGLAGPTGELFF. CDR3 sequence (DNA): TGTGCCAGCAGCCTACCGGGACTAGCGGGTCCCACCGGGGAGCTGTTTTTT.